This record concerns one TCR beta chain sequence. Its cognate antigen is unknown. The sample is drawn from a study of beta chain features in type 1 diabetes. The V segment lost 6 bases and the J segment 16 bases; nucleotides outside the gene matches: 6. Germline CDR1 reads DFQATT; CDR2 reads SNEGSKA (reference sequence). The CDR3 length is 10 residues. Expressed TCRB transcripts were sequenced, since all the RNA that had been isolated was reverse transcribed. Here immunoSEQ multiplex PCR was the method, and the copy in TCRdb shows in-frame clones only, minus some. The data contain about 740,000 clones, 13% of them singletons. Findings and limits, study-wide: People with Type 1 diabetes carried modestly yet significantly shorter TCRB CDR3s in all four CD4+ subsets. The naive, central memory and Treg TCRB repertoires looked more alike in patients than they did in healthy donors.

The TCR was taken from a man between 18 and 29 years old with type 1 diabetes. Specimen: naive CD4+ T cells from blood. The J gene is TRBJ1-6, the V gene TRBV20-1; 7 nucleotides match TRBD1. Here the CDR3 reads CSAEDRELHF. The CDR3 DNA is TGCAGTGCAGAAGACAGGGAACTCCACTTT.